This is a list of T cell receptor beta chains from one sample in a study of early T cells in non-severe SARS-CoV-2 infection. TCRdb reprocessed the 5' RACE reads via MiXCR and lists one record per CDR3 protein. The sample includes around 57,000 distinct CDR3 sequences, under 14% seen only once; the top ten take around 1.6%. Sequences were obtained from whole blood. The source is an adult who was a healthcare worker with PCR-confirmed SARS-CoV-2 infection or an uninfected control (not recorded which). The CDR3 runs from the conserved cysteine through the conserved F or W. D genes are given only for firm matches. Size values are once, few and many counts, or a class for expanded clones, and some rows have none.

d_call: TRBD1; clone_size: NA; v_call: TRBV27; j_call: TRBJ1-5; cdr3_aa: CASSPSGTENQPQHF; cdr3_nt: TGTGCCAGCAGTCCATCCGGGACAGAGAATCAGCCCCAGCATTTT
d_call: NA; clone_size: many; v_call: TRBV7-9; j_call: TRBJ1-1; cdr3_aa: CASTIMAALDTEAFF; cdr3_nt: TGTGCCAGCACCATAATGGCCGCCTTGGACACTGAAGCTTTCTTT
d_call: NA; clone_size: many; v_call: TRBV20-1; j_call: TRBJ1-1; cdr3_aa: CSARDRMGIGRAFF; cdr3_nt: TGCAGTGCTAGAGATCGAATGGGGATCGGTCGAGCTTTCTTT
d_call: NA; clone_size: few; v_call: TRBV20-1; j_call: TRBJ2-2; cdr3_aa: CSARGSGRDTGELFF; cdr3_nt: TGCAGTGCTAGAGGATCCGGTAGGGACACCGGGGAGCTGTTTTTT
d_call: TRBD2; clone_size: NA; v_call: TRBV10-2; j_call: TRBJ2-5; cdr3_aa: CASSGDWTSGGQETQYF; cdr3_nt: TGCGCCAGCAGCGGGGATTGGACTAGCGGGGGCCAAGAGACCCAGTACTTC
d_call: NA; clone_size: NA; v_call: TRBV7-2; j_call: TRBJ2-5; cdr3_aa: CASSLRLPPETQYF; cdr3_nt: TGTGCCAGCAGCTTAAGGTTGCCCCCCGAGACCCAGTACTTC
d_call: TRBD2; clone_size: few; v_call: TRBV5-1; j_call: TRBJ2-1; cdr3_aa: CASSLEAGPYNEQFF; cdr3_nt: TGCGCCAGCAGCTTGGAAGCGGGGCCCTACAATGAGCAGTTCTTC
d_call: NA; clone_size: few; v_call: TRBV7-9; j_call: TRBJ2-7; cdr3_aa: CASSTPPHEQYF; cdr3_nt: TGTGCCAGCAGCACTCCCCCCCACGAGCAGTACTTC
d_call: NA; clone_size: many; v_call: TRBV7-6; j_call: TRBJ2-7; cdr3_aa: CASSLEGQGWNEQYF; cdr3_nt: TGTGCCAGCAGCTTAGAAGGGCAGGGGTGGAACGAGCAGTACTTC
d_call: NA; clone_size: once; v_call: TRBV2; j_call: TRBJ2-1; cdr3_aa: CASSEGLSNRQFF; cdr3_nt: TGTGCCAGCAGTGAAGGTTTGTCTAATCGGCAGTTCTTC
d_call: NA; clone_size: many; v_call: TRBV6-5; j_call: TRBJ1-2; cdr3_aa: CASSRYSWGYGYTF; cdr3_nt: TGTGCCAGCAGTCGCTATTCCTGGGGCTATGGCTACACCTTC
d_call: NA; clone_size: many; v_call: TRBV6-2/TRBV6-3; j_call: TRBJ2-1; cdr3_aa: CASSFHRLGTYNEQFF; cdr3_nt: TGTGCCAGCAGTTTTCACAGGTTAGGGACCTACAATGAGCAGTTCTTC
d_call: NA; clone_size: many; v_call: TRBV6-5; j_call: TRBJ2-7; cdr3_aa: CASGLPGVPYEQYF; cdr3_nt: TGTGCCAGCGGCCTCCCGGGGGTCCCTTACGAGCAGTACTTC
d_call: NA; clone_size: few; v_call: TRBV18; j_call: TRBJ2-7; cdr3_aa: CASSPDTLVGQYF; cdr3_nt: TGTGCCAGCTCACCCGACACCCTAGTGGGGCAGTACTTC
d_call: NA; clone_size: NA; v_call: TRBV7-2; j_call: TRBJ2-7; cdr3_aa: CASSLPAGRPSSYEQYF; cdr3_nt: TGTGCCAGCAGCCTCCCGGCAGGACGACCGTCCTCCTACGAGCAGTACTTC
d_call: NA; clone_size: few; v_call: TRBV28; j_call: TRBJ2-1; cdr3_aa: CASSPDRRVQFF; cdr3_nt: TGTGCCAGCAGCCCCGATAGGAGAGTTCAGTTCTTC
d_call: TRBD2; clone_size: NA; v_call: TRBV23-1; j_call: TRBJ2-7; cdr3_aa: CASSQSGGTFRLHEQYF; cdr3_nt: TGCGCCAGCAGTCAATCGGGGGGGACTTTCAGGCTCCACGAGCAGTACTTC
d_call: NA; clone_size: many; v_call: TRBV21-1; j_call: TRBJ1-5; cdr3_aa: CASRGRVIHQPQHF; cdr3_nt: TGTGCCAGCAGAGGCAGGGTAATACATCAGCCCCAGCATTTT
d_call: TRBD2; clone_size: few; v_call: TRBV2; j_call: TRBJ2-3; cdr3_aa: CASSELAGGVTDTQYF; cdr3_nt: TGTGCCAGCAGTGAACTGGCGGGGGGGGTCACAGATACGCAGTATTTT
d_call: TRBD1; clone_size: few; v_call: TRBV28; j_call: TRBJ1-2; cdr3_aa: CATGQASYGYTF; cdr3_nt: TGTGCCACCGGACAGGCGAGTTATGGCTACACCTTC
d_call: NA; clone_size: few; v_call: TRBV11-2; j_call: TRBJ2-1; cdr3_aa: CASSLVGPGYNEQFF; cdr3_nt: TGTGCCAGCAGCTTAGTGGGTCCGGGCTACAATGAGCAGTTCTTC
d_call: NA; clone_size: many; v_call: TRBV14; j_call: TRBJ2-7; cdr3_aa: CASNQGIGEQYF; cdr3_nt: TGTGCCAGCAACCAGGGAATTGGCGAGCAGTACTTC
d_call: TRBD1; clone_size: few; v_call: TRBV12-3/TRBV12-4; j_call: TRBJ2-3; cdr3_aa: CASSSPGPDRVADTQYF; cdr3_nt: TGTGCCAGCAGTTCACCAGGGCCCGACAGGGTGGCAGATACGCAGTATTTT
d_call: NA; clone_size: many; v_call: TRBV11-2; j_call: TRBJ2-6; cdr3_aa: CASSGHMGANVLTF; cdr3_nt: TGTGCCAGCAGCGGTCATATGGGGGCCAACGTCCTGACTTTC
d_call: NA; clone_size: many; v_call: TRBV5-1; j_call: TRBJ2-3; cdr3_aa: CASSLTGLGATDTQYF; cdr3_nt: TGCGCCAGCAGCTTGACAGGCCTGGGGGCCACAGATACGCAGTATTTT
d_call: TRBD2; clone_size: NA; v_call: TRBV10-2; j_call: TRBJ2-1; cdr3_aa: CASSPGLDYNEQFF; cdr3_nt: TGCGCCAGCAGTCCGGGACTAGACTACAATGAGCAGTTCTTC
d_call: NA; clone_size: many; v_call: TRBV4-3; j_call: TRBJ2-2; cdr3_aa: CASSQDPGRGYTGELFF; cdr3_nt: TGCGCCAGCAGCCAAGATCCGGGTCGGGGGTACACCGGGGAGCTGTTTTTT
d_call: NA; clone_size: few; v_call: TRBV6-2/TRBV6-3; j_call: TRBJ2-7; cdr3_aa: CASSSDTGHSQQYF; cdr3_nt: TGTGCCAGCAGCTCAGACACCGGTCATTCTCAGCAGTACTTC
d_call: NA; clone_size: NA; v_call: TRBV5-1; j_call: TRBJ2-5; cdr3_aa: CAVPVETQYF; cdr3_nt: TGCGCCGTGCCGGTAGAGACCCAGTACTTC
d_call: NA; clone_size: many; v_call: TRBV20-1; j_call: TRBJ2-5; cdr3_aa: CSASPAGASQETQYF; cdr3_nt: TGCAGTGCTAGTCCTGCGGGGGCATCCCAAGAGACCCAGTACTTC
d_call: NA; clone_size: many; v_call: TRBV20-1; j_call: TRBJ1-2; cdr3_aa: CSALRQSTYGYTF; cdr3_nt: TGCAGTGCTCTTAGACAGAGTACCTATGGCTACACCTTC
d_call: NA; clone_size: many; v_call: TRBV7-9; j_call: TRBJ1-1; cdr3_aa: CASSWDPVEAGNTEAFF; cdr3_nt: TGTGCCAGCAGCTGGGACCCCGTGGAGGCCGGGAACACTGAAGCTTTCTTT
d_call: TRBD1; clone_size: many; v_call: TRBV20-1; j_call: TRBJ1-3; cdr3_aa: CSAQTFATGGPSGNTIYF; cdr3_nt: TGCAGTGCGCAGACATTTGCAACAGGGGGTCCCTCTGGAAACACCATATATTTT
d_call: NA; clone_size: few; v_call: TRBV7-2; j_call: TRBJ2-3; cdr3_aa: CASSLEPRITDTQYF; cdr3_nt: TGTGCCAGCAGCTTAGAGCCCAGGATCACAGATACGCAGTATTTT
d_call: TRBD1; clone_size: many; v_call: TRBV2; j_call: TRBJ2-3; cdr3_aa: CASSETPRQGQDTQYF; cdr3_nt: TGTGCCAGCAGTGAAACCCCCCGACAGGGACAAGATACGCAGTATTTT
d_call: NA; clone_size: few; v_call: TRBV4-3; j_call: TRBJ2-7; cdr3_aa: CASSPAGHMQVGEQYF; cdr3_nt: TGCGCCAGCAGCCCGGCGGGACACATGCAGGTGGGGGAGCAGTACTTC
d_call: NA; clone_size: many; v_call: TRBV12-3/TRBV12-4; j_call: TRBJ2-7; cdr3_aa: CASSPTPKNTYEQYF; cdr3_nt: TGTGCCAGCAGTCCTACACCCAAGAACACCTACGAGCAGTACTTC
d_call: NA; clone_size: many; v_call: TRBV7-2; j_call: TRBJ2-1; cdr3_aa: CASSLDPDIPNSSYNEQFF; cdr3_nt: TGTGCCAGCAGCTTGGACCCCGACATACCTAATAGCTCCTACAATGAGCAGTTCTTC
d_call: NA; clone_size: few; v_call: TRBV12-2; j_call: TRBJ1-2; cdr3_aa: CASRCLSGTNTPYGYTF; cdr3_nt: TGTGCAAGTCGCTGTCTCTCCGGGACAAACACCCCCTATGGCTACACCTTC
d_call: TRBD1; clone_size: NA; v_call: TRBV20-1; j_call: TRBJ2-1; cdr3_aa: CSAPDRRNYNEQFF; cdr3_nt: TGCAGTGCTCCGGACAGGAGGAACTACAATGAGCAGTTCTTC
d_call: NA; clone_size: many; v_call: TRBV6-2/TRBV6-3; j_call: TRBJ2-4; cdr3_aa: CASRPMIQDIHKNIQYF; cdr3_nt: TGTGCCAGCAGGCCCATGATACAGGACATCCATAAAAACATTCAGTACTTC
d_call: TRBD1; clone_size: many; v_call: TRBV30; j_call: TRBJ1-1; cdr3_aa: CACTGAGDTEAFF; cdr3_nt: TGTGCCTGCACAGGGGCTGGGGACACTGAAGCTTTCTTT
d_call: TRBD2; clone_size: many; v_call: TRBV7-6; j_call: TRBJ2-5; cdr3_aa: CASRTSGGAGQETQYF; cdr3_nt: TGTGCCAGCAGGACTAGCGGGGGGGCTGGACAAGAGACCCAGTACTTC
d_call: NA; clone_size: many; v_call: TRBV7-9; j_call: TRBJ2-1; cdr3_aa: CASSLAVLNEQFF; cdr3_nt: TGTGCCAGCAGCTTAGCGGTACTCAATGAGCAGTTCTTC
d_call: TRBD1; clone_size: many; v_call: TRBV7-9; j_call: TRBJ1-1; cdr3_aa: CASSTTGLSTEAFF; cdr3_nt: TGTGCCAGCAGCACGACAGGGTTAAGTACTGAAGCTTTCTTT